A single sample is the source of the 4 T cell receptor beta chains below, sequenced in a study of T-cell memory formation after mild COVID-19. TCRdb independently ran MiXCR on the 5' RACE reads; one entry per CDR3 protein. The table records a few hundred thousand distinct CDR3 sequences, 27% of them present only once. The sample taken for sequencing was PBMCs or a T cell subset sorted from them (not recorded which). Receptors were obtained from an adult woman who had mild COVID-19 (a few samples of this study predate the infection). Cell type and time point are not known.

V gene TRBV6-1 combines with J gene TRBJ1-1; no firm D call. Trimming left V 2 bases short and J 4 bases short, with 8 bases between. Germline V lookup: CDR1 MNHNS, CDR2 SASEGT. The CDR3 spans 13 residues. The CDR3 sequence is CASSERPATEAFF. The CDR3 nucleotides read TGTGCCAGCAGTGAAAGGCCGGCCACTGAAGCTTTCTTT.

V gene TRBV29-1 combines with J gene TRBJ1-2; 9 nucleotides match TRBD1. CDR1 is SQVTM, CDR2 ANQGSEA, per germline. The CDR3 is 15 residues long. Trimming took 5 bases from V and 4 from J; bases not matched to a gene: 11. CDR3 nucleotides: TGCAGCGTTCCCGCTCCGGGACAGGGAGGCTATGGCTACACCTTC. Residues: CSVPAPGQGGYGYTF.

This clonotype has only a few counts. This sequence joins TRBV14 and TRBJ2-7, with 7 bases matching TRBD1. CDR1 is SGHDN and CDR2 is FVKESK in the germline V gene. CDR3 length equals 14 residues. The V segment lost 2 bases and the J segment 9 bases; nucleotides outside the gene matches: 10. CDR3 DNA: TGTGCCAGCAGCCAACAGGACAGGATGTTTTGGCAGTACTTC. It specifies CASSQQDRMFWQYF.

J is TRBJ2-3 and V is TRBV20-1, with unresolved D. Trimming stripped 3 bases from V and 4 bases from J, with 5 bases between. Germline values: CDR1 DFQATT, CDR2 SNEGSKA (reference sequence). The CDR3 extends over 11 amino acids. CDR3 DNA sequence: TGCAGTGCTAGCAGCCCAGATACGCAGTATTTT. Translating gives CSASSPDTQYF.